The source of this TCR beta chain is a study of cytomegalovirus exposure and HLA in healthy donors. Study background: Counted in an early data release were about 85 million unique TCRs from HLA-typed donors. General study findings and limits: In an earlier analysis, about 87% or about 30%: the productive usage of most TCR beta V segments.

V lost 0 bases and J lost 2, with 20 bases in between. CDR1 and CDR2 (germline): LGHNA, YNFKEQ. CDR3 length equals 19 residues. Primers: 60 Vbeta forward and 13 Jbeta reverse. The data were produced by immunoSEQ multiplex PCR, yet TCRdb's version contains in-frame clones alone and is incomplete. The table lists 90,000 to 150,000 clones, approximately 81% of them singletons. About this clone: Its antigen is unidentified.

Sample: PBMCs. This TCR was sampled from a middle-aged woman in good health and CMV-seronegative. The chain carries TRBV4-2 and TRBJ2-1; D is unclear. CDR3 nucleotides: TGTGCCAGCAGCCAAGATCTGGCGGATACCCTGTTAACCTACAATGAGCAGTTCTTC. This gives the protein CASSQDLADTLLTYNEQFF.